The rows below give T cell receptor beta chains drawn from one sample of a study of T cells in Graves' hyperthyroidism and ophthalmopathy. A single record per CDR3 protein comes from TCRdb applying MiXCR to the multiplex PCR reads. The profile shows around 350,000 distinct CDR3 sequences, roughly 15% of them singletons. Sequenced: blood. These receptor sequences come from a woman in her thirties with Graves' hyperthyroidism that later progressed to Graves' ophthalmopathy. The CDR3 runs from the conserved cysteine through the conserved F or W. The D gene is left open where the match is weak. Size is stated for part of the rows, as once, few or many counts, or as a class when the clone is expanded.

CAWSGPAGNQPQHF,TGTGCCTGGAGTGGACCTGCGGGGAATCAGCCCCAGCATTTT,-,few,TRBV30,TRBJ1-5,14
CASSLASGGEDTQYF,TGTGCCAGCAGCTTGGCAAGCGGGGGGGAGGATACGCAGTATTTT,TRBD2,few,TRBV5-4,TRBJ2-3,15
CASSRRVDTQYF,TGTGCCAGCAGTCGTCGCGTGGATACGCAGTATTTT,-,few,TRBV6-1,TRBJ2-3,12
CASSPGDGLAGIYNEQFF,TGTGCCAGCAGCCCAGGGGACGGACTAGCGGGTATCTACAATGAGCAGTTCTTC,TRBD2,many,TRBV11-3,TRBJ2-1,18
CASSLEGGSYGYTF,TGCGCCAGCAGCTTGGAGGGCGGAAGCTATGGCTACACCTTC,-,few,TRBV5-1,TRBJ1-2,14
CASTIGISSYEQYF,TGTGCCAGCACCATAGGAATAAGCTCCTACGAGCAGTACTTC,-,many,TRBV11-2,TRBJ2-7,14
CASSRRTSRNNEQFF,TGTGCCAGCAGCCGCCGGACTAGCAGGAACAATGAGCAGTTCTTC,TRBD2,many,TRBV7-9,TRBJ2-1,15
CASHRGFGETQYF,TGTGCCTCTCACAGGGGGTTCGGAGAGACCCAGTACTTC,TRBD1,many,TRBV6-1,TRBJ2-5,13
CASSEFASGTYEQYF,TGCGCCAGCAGTGAGTTCGCTAGCGGGACCTACGAGCAGTACTTC,TRBD2,few,TRBV10-2,TRBJ2-7,15
CASRLRGASEKLFF,TGTGCCAGCAGGTTAAGGGGCGCGTCTGAAAAACTGTTTTTT,-,-,TRBV27,TRBJ1-4,14
CASRGPGEKLFF,TGCGCCAGCAGGGGGCCGGGTGAAAAACTGTTTTTT,-,-,TRBV5-1,TRBJ1-4,12
CASKARFLQGASSIQYF,TGTGCCAGCAAAGCCCGCTTTCTACAGGGGGCGAGTTCCATTCAGTACTTC,TRBD1,many,TRBV2,TRBJ2-4,17
CARPLDRTHVYGYTF,TGTGCCAGACCTCTGGATCGGACCCACGTCTATGGCTACACCTTC,-,-,TRBV25-1,TRBJ1-2,15
CASSPRPGHNYEQYF,TGTGCCAGCAGCCCCAGGCCGGGACACAATTACGAGCAGTACTTC,-,-,TRBV7-9,TRBJ2-7,15
CASSLGQESSYEQYF,TGTGCCAGCAGCTTAGGACAGGAATCCTCCTACGAGCAGTACTTC,-,many,TRBV7-9,TRBJ2-7,15
CASSTGQGTETQYF,TGTGCCAGTAGTACCGGACAGGGGACGGAGACCCAGTACTTC,TRBD1,many,TRBV19,TRBJ2-5,14
CAIRQQGPYGYTF,TGTGCCATCCGCCAACAGGGTCCCTATGGCTACACCTTC,-,many,TRBV28,TRBJ1-2,13
CASSLGRLTGAPSSYNEKLFF,TGTGCCAGCAGCTTGGGGAGGCTTACAGGGGCCCCATCTTCTTATAATGAAAAACTGTTTTTT,TRBD1,-,TRBV5-6,TRBJ1-4,21
CATSAATGVSYNEQFF,TGTGCCACCAGTGCCGCGACAGGGGTCTCCTACAATGAGCAGTTCTTC,TRBD1,many,TRBV24-1,TRBJ2-1,16
CASSITGVSYEQYF,TGTGCCAGTAGTATAACAGGGGTCTCCTACGAGCAGTACTTC,TRBD1,-,TRBV19,TRBJ2-7,14
CSVEALTGGDGYTF,TGCAGCGTTGAAGCACTGACAGGGGGTGATGGCTACACCTTC,TRBD1,many,TRBV29-1,TRBJ1-2,14
CAWSLTGADEQYF,TGTGCCTGGAGTCTAACAGGGGCCGACGAGCAGTACTTC,TRBD1,many,TRBV30,TRBJ2-7,13
CASSVTFRGNYEQYF,TGTGCCAGTAGTGTCACTTTCAGGGGAAACTACGAGCAGTACTTC,-,many,TRBV19,TRBJ2-7,15
CASSLGVSDGEYEQYF,TGTGCCAGCAGCTTAGGAGTTTCGGACGGGGAATACGAGCAGTACTTC,-,many,TRBV5-8,TRBJ2-7,16
CASSFSPRGDTEAFF,TGTGCCAGCAGCTTTAGCCCACGGGGGGACACTGAAGCTTTCTTT,-,many,TRBV7-9,TRBJ1-1,15
CSATAGLRGVYEQYF,TGCAGTGCCACGGCGGGACTCAGGGGGGTCTACGAGCAGTACTTC,-,few,TRBV20-1,TRBJ2-7,15
CASSEEAGTFYEQYF,TGTGCCAGCAGTGAAGAGGCGGGAACTTTCTACGAGCAGTACTTC,-,many,TRBV2,TRBJ2-7,15
CSARDSGGQYQETQYF,TGCAGTGCTAGAGATAGCGGGGGGCAGTACCAAGAGACCCAGTACTTC,TRBD2,few,TRBV20-1,TRBJ2-5,16
CASSLFGPSSYEQYF,TGTGCCAGCAGCTTATTTGGGCCCAGCTCCTACGAGCAGTACTTC,-,many,TRBV7-8,TRBJ2-7,15
CATSRQGQGGQPQHF,TGTGCCACCAGCAGACAAGGACAGGGAGGACAGCCCCAGCATTTT,TRBD1,-,TRBV15,TRBJ1-5,15
CASSLRGPVGYTF,TGTGCCAGCAGTTTGAGGGGGCCGGTGGGCTACACCTTC,TRBD1,many,TRBV27,TRBJ1-2,13
CSARMVGKELFF,TGCAGTGCGAGGATGGTGGGGAAAGAACTGTTTTTT,-,-,TRBV20-1,TRBJ1-4,12
CASSQDWGNEQYF,TGTGCCAGCAGCCAAGACTGGGGTAACGAGCAGTACTTC,-,few,TRBV3-1,TRBJ2-7,13
CASSENLAGGPTYNEQFF,TGTGCCAGCAGTGAGAACCTAGCGGGAGGGCCGACCTACAATGAGCAGTTCTTC,TRBD2,many,TRBV2,TRBJ2-1,18
CASTPGGNTEAFF,TGTGCCAGCACCCCCGGAGGGAACACTGAAGCTTTCTTT,-,-,TRBV11-2,TRBJ1-1,13
CASSLMVGPERYF,TGTGCCAGCAGTTTAATGGTGGGGCCGGAGCGGTACTTC,-,few,TRBV28,TRBJ2-7,13
CASGYPDTQYF,TGTGCCAGCGGATATCCGGATACGCAGTATTTT,-,many,TRBV27,TRBJ2-3,11
CSAMPGGSILPYEQYF,TGCAGTGCCATGCCCGGAGGATCTATTCTGCCCTACGAGCAGTACTTC,-,-,TRBV20-1,TRBJ2-7,16
CASRSPGTRSASPLHF,TGTGCCAGCAGAAGTCCCGGGACACGTTCGGCTTCACCCCTCCACTTT,-,many,TRBV28,TRBJ1-6,16
CSVETGQGRDEQFF,TGCAGCGTTGAAACTGGACAGGGCCGAGATGAGCAGTTCTTC,TRBD1,many,TRBV29-1,TRBJ2-1,14
CAWSRQLANYGYTF,TGTGCCTGGAGCCGACAGTTAGCTAACTATGGCTACACCTTC,-,-,TRBV30,TRBJ1-2,14
CATEKLQKTGANVLTF,TGTGCCACGGAAAAACTACAAAAAACTGGGGCCAACGTCCTGACTTTC,-,-,TRBV6-1,TRBJ2-6,16
CASSPRASGSRLGTGELFF,TGTGCCAGCAGTCCCCGGGCTAGCGGGAGTCGATTGGGCACCGGGGAGCTGTTTTTT,TRBD2,many,TRBV6-5,TRBJ2-2,19
CASRSGSSGNEQFF,TGTGCCAGCAGAAGCGGGAGCTCAGGCAATGAGCAGTTCTTC,TRBD2,few,TRBV6-1,TRBJ2-1,14
CASSLDPTHNNEQFF,TGTGCCAGCAGCTTAGACCCGACCCACAACAATGAGCAGTTCTTC,-,many,TRBV11-2,TRBJ2-1,15
CASSSRRGRRGNQPQHF,TGTGCCAGCAGTTCCCGTCGGGGGAGGAGGGGCAATCAGCCCCAGCATTTT,-,many,TRBV28,TRBJ1-5,17
CASSQDGAAESYEQYF,TGTGCCAGCAGCCAAGATGGTGCGGCTGAATCCTACGAGCAGTACTTC,-,-,TRBV4-2,TRBJ2-7,16